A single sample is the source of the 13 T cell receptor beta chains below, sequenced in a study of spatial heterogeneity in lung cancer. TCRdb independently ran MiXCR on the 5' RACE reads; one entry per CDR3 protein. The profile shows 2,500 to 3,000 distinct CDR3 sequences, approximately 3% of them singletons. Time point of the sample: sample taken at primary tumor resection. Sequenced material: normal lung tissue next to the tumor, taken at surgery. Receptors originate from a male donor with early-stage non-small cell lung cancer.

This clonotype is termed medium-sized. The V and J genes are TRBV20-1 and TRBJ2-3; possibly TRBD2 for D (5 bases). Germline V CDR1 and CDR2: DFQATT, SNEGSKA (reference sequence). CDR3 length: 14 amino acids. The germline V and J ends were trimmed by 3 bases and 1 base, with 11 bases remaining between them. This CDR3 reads CSASTGSGTDTQYF. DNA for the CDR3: TGCAGTGCTAGTACTGGGAGCGGCACAGATACGCAGTATTTT.

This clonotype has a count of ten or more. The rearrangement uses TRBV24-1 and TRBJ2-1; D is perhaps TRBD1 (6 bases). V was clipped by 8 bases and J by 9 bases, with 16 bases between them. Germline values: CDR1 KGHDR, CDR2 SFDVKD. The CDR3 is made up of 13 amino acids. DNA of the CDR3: TGTGCCACCATCGCAGGGGAAAGCGGTGAGCAGTTCTTC. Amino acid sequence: CATIAGESGEQFF.

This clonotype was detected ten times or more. The CDR3: CASSQQPGQSPNYGYTF. The CDR3 DNA follows: TGCGCCAGCAGCCAACAGCCGGGACAGAGCCCTAACTATGGCTACACCTTC. The chain recombines TRBV4-1 with TRBJ1-2; 7 bases agree with TRBD1. The CDR3 spans 17 residues. CDR1 is MGHRA, CDR2 YSYEKL, per germline. V trimming: 2 bases; J trimming: 0 bases; junction bases outside the gene matches: 9.

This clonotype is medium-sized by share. This CDR3 reads CATAVGAGGAGSEQFF. CDR3 bases: TGTGCCACTGCGGTGGGGGCAGGGGGCGCCGGTAGTGAGCAGTTCTTC. This chain links TRBV6-5 with TRBJ2-1; TRBD1 matches at 8 bases. The CDR3 sequence is 16 residues long. Per the germline V gene, CDR1 is MNHEY and CDR2 is SVGAGI. The J segment lost 9 bases and the V segment lost 10 bases, leaving 20 bases of the junction unmatched.

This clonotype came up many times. CDR3 in DNA: TGCAGTGCTGGGGACCTGGTAAACAATGAGCAGTTCTTC. Translating it yields CSAGDLVNNEQFF. This sequence joins TRBV20-1 and TRBJ2-1; D tentatively reads TRBD1 or TRBD2 (5 bases each). Germline V gene data show CDR1 as DFQATT and CDR2 as SNEGSKA (reference sequence). V was clipped by 5 bases and J by 5 bases, with 13 bases between them. The CDR3 is made up of 13 amino acids.

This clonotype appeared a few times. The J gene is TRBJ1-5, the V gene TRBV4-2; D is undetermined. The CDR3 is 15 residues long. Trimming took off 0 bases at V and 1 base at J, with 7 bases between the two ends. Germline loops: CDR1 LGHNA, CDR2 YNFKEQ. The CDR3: CASSQDPQSNQPQHF. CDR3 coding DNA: TGTGCCAGCAGCCAAGATCCTCAGAGCAATCAGCCCCAGCATTTT.

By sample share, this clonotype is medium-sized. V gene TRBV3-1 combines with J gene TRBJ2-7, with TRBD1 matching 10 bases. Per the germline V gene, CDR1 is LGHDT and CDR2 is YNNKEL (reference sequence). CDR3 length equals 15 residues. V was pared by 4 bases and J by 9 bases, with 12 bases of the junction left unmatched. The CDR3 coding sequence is TGTGCCAGCAGCCCCGGGACAGGGGTCTTCGCGGGGCAGTACTTC. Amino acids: CASSPGTGVFAGQYF.

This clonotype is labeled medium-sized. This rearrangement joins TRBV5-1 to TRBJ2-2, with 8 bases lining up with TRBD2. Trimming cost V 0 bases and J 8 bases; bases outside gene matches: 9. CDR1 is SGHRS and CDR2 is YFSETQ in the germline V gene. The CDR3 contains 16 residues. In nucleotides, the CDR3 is TGCGCCAGCAGCTTGGTGTGGACTAGCTCGGTAGGGGAGCTGTTTTTT. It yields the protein CASSLVWTSSVGELFF.

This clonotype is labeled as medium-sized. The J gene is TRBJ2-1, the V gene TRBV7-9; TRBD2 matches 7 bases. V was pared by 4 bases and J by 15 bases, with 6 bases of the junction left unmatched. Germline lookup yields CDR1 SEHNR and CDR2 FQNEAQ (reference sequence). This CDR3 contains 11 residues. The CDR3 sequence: CASSSTSGVFF. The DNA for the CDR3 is TGTGCCAGCAGCTCCACAAGCGGGGTGTTCTTC.

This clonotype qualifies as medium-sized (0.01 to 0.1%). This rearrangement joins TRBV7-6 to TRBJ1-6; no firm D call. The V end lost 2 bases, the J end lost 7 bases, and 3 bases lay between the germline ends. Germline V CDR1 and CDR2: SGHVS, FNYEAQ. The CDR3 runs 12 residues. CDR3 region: CASSLRNSPLHF. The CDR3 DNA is TGTGCCAGCAGCTTAAGGAATTCACCCCTCCACTTT.

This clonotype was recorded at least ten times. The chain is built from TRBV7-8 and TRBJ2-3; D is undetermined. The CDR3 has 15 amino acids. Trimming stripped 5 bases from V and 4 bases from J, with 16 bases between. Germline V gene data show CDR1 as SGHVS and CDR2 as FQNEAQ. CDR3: CASSQFPSFSDTQYF. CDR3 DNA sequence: TGTGCCAGCAGCCAATTTCCCTCGTTCTCAGATACGCAGTATTTT.

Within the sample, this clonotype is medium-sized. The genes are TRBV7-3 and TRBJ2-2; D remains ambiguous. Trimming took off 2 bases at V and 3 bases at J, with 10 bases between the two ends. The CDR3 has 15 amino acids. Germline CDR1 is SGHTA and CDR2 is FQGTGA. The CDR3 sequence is CASSLSLGDTGELFF. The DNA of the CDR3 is TGTGCCAGCAGCTTATCATTGGGCGACACCGGGGAGCTGTTTTTT.

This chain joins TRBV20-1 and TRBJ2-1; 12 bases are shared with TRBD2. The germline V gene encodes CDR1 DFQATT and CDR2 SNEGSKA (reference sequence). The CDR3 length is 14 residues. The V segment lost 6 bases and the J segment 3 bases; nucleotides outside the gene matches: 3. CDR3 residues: CSAKTSGSYNEQFF. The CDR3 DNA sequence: TGCAGTGCAAAGACTAGCGGGAGCTACAATGAGCAGTTCTTC.